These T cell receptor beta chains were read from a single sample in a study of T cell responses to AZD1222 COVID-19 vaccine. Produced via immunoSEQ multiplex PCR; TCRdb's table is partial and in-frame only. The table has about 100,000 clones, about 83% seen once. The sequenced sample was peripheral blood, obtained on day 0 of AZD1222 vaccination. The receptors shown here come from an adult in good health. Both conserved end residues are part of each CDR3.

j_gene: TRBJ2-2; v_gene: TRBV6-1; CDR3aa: CASSEPMRGPGELFF
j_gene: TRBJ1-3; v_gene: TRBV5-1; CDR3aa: CASSLGSGNTIYF
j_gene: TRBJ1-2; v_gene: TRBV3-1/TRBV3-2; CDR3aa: CASSLGTDNYGYTF
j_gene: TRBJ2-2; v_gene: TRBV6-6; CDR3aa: CASKPNRDTGELFF
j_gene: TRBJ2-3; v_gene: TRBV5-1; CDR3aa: CASRLGETSTDTQYF
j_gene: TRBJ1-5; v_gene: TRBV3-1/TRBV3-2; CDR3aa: CASSQEWDQPQHF
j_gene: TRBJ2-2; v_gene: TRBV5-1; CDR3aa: CASSRSAEVNPGELFF
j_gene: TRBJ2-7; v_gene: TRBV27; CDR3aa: CASSSRPRVVRGNGHYEQYF
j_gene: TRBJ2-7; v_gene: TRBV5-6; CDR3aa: CASSFRQRFSYEQYF
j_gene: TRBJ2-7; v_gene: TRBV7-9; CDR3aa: CASSYAGTGRDEQYF
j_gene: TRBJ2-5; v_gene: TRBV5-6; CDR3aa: CASSLFLDGSGQETQYF